This TCR beta chain originates from a study of CD8 T cell repertoires and HIV-1 epitope variants. Study summary: Each of Twenty-five Gag and Nef epitope peptides stimulated a separate culture. An approximately nine-day culture received IL-2, IL-7 and IL-15 on days 3 and 7. 1M T cells were kept uncultured as a baseline.

Remarks on this clone: What it binds is not known.

There are 16 residues in the CDR3. Germline trimming cut 5 bases from V and 0 bases from J; bases unmatched to any gene: 6. Looked up from germline, CDR1 is MNHEY and CDR2 is SMNVEV (reference sequence). Sequencing was performed with immunoSEQ multiplex PCR; in TCRdb, only in-frame clones are kept and a portion is missing. The sample has approximately 2,000 clones; approximately 70% are singletons. This sequence joins TRBV27 and TRBJ2-7; TRBD2 matches at 11 bases. The sequenced material came from cultured CD8+ T cells derived from PBMCs. The sequence came from a male donor with HIV. The CDR3 is CASSTRLAGISYEQYF. The CDR3 DNA follows: TGTGCCAGCAGTACCCGACTAGCGGGAATCTCCTACGAGCAGTACTTC.